One sample yielded the 20 T cell receptor beta chains listed below, sequenced in a study of cytomegalovirus exposure and HLA in healthy donors. Use of 60 Vbeta and 13 Jbeta primers characterized the PCR. Sequencing used immunoSEQ multiplex PCR; TCRdb keeps in-frame clones, though not all of them. The sample features about 72,000 clones, with roughly 5.2% in its top ten. Sequencing was carried out using PBMCs. The receptors stem from a woman in her 40s in good health and CMV-seropositive.

Notes on this clone: An end of the junction does not agree with germline; a read error may underlie this. The V call is TRBV7-3, the J call TRBJ2-7; 10 bases map to TRBD2. This CDR3 is 15 amino acids long. Germline CDR1 SGHTA, CDR2 FQGTGA. The CDR3 loop reads CASSLAGLAGDPRHF. The CDR3 nucleotides read TGTGCCAGCAGCTTGGCCGGGCTAGCGGGGGATCCGCGGCACTTC.

The chain has TRBV5-4 and TRBJ2-7, with D possibly matching TRBD2 (7 bases). Germline CDR1 is SGHNT and CDR2 is YYREEE (reference sequence). The CDR3 contains 15 residues. Trimming shortened V by 1 base and J by 1 base, and 12 bases separated the two germline ends. DNA of the CDR3: TGTGCCAGCAGCTTGCACGGGGGGCTTTCCTACGAGCAGTACTTC. Protein: CASSLHGGLSYEQYF.

This chain uses TRBV20-1 with TRBJ1-1; D ambiguous. From germline, CDR1 is DFQATT and CDR2 SNEGSKA (reference sequence). This CDR3 comprises 11 residues. Trimming removed 1 base from V and 3 bases from J, with 3 bases in between. The CDR3 DNA reads as TGCAGTGCTAGAGTATACACTGAAGCTTTCTTT. Translating it yields CSARVYTEAFF.

The chain couples TRBV29-1 to TRBJ2-5, with TRBD2 as a possible D gene (7 bases). Germline loops: CDR1 SQVTM, CDR2 ANQGSEA. The germline V and J ends were trimmed by 5 bases and 1 base, with 11 bases remaining between them. The CDR3 consists of 13 residues. CDR3 sequence: CSVSGGAQETQYF. The CDR3, as DNA: TGCAGCGTTTCTGGGGGGGCCCAAGAGACCCAGTACTTC.

The chain carries TRBV11-3 and TRBJ2-3, with D maybe TRBD2 (5 bases). Between the trimmed V and J ends, which lost 5 bases and 5 bases, there was a span of 14 bases. The CDR3 extends over 14 amino acids. Germline V gene lookup returns CDR1 SGHNT and CDR2 YENEEA. CDR3 sequence (DNA): TGTGCCAGCAGCCAACGGGGTCGAGGAGATACGCAGTATTTT. The encoded protein is CASSQRGRGDTQYF.

Written as DNA, the CDR3 is TGTGCCAGCAGTGAAGCCCTAGCGGGAGGCAGGGATGAGCAGTTCTTC. It yields the protein CASSEALAGGRDEQFF. The chain carries TRBV6-1 and TRBJ2-1, with 11 nucleotides matching TRBD2. The ends lost 0 bases at V and 8 bases at J; junction bases unmatched: 6. Germline loops: CDR1 MNHNS, CDR2 SASEGT. The CDR3 consists of 16 residues.

The rearrangement links TRBV25-1 to TRBJ1-6, with TRBD1 as a possible D gene (5 bases). The germline CDR1 and CDR2 sequences are MGHDK and SYGVNS. CDR3 size: 18 residues. V dropped 1 base and J dropped 3 bases, with 16 bases sitting between them. This CDR3 is CASSESGTAGYYNSPLHF. The CDR3 DNA is TGTGCCAGCAGTGAATCCGGTACAGCAGGGTACTATAATTCACCCCTCCACTTT.

Concerning this clone itself: This same CDR3 is encoded by further DNA sequences in the sample. The chain couples TRBV19 to TRBJ2-5; 8 bases agree with TRBD1. The CDR3 totals 14 residues. Germline V gives CDR1 LNHDA, CDR2 SQIVND (reference sequence). J was trimmed by 7 bases and V by 5 bases; bases with no gene match: 9. The CDR3 loop reads CASSVGQGLGTQYF. CDR3 coding DNA: TGTGCCAGTAGTGTAGGACAGGGCCTGGGGACCCAGTACTTC. Full variable domain (rest looked up from reference TRBV19 and TRBJ2-5): DGGITQSPKYLFRKEGQNVTLSCEQNLNHDAMYWYRQDPGQGLRLIYYSQIVNDFQKGDIAEGYSVSREKKESFPLTVTSAQKNPTAFYLCASSVGQGLGTQYFGPGTRLLVL.

The CDR3 DNA reads TGTGCCAGCAGTTTGGAGGGGTTCTCTGGCTACACCTTC. It encodes CASSLEGFSGYTF. The chain combines TRBV28 with TRBJ1-2; possibly TRBD1 for D (5 bases). V lost 3 bases to trimming and J lost 7 bases, with 12 bases between them. Per germline, CDR1 MDHEN and CDR2 SYDVKM. The CDR3 spans 13 residues.

Worth noting for this clone: The germline gene is not matched at one end of the junction; a read error may be the cause. This sequence joins TRBV6-5 and TRBJ2-3, with D maybe TRBD1 (7 bases). This CDR3 has 14 amino acids. The V gene's germline CDR1 is MNHEY and CDR2 SVGAGI. The CDR3 sequence: CASRRGTSTDTQYF. CDR3 nucleotides: TGCGCCTCACGCAGGGGGACTAGCACAGATACGCAGTATTTT.

The chain links TRBV2 to TRBJ2-1, with 8 bases matching TRBD2. The germline V gene encodes CDR1 SNHLY and CDR2 FYNNEI. This CDR3 has 15 amino acids. With 5 bases clipped from V and 2 bases from J, the junction kept 5 bases outside the gene matches. CDR3 protein: CASSPVTSAYNEQFF. The CDR3 DNA is TGTGCCAGCAGTCCCGTGACTAGCGCCTACAATGAGCAGTTCTTC.

The gene calls are TRBV12-5 and TRBJ1-2, with D perhaps TRBD1 (6 bases). Germline V gene lookup returns CDR1 LGHNT and CDR2 FRNRAP. The V end was cut by 0 bases, the J end by 7 bases, with 15 bases between. The CDR3 runs 15 residues. CDR3: CASGLVVGQRGGYTF. CDR3 sequence (DNA): TGTGCTAGTGGTTTGGTAGTAGGACAGCGCGGTGGCTACACCTTC.

This chain joins TRBV6-6 and TRBJ1-1, with D hard to call. CDR1 and CDR2 from the germline V gene are MNHNY and SVGAGI (reference sequence). The CDR3 has 15 amino acids. Trimming removed 2 bases from V and 0 bases from J, with 10 bases in between. CDR3 nucleotide sequence: TGTGCCAGCAGTTACGGGGAGGCGCTGAACACTGAAGCTTTCTTT. Amino acids: CASSYGEALNTEAFF.

J is TRBJ2-2 and V is TRBV28; D uncertain. CDR1 is MDHEN, CDR2 SYDVKM, per germline. V shed 2 bases and J shed 9 bases, with 13 bases lying between them. The CDR3 totals 14 residues. The CDR3 DNA is TGTGCCAGCAGTTTACTAGAACGAAGCCGGGAGCTGTTTTTT. Its protein is CASSLLERSRELFF.

As regards this clone: This sample includes further DNA sequences coding for the same CDR3. This chain joins TRBV6-5 and TRBJ1-2, with a tentative D call TRBD1 (5 bases). CDR1 and CDR2 (germline): MNHEY, SVGAGI. The CDR3 covers 13 residues. Trimming took off 3 bases at V and 3 bases at J, with 8 bases between the two ends. The CDR3 DNA sequence: TGTGCCAGCAGTTATGGGGCAGACTATGGCTACACCTTC. Translated: CASSYGADYGYTF.

The chain has TRBV5-5 and TRBJ1-2, with D unclear. CDR1 and CDR2 from the germline V gene are SGHKS and YYEKEE (reference sequence). Trimming took off 0 bases at V and 8 bases at J, with 8 bases between the two ends. The CDR3 consists of 12 residues. The CDR3 protein is CASSLAGRGYTF. In DNA, the CDR3 is TGTGCCAGCAGCTTGGCCGGGAGGGGCTACACCTTC.

The chain uses TRBV18 and TRBJ1-5; TRBD1 is a possible D gene (6 bases). CDR1 KGHSH and CDR2 LQKENI come from the germline V gene. This CDR3 comprises 13 residues. The V and J ends lost 5 bases and 12 bases respectively, with 17 bases between them. For the CDR3, the DNA is TGTGCCAGCTCAGGGCTACAGGGATGGGACCAGCATTTT. It yields the protein CASSGLQGWDQHF.

The V call is TRBV28, the J call TRBJ1-1; 10 nucleotides line up with TRBD1. This CDR3 is 15 amino acids long. Germline V CDR1 and CDR2: MDHEN, SYDVKM. V lost 3 bases and J lost 3; bases outside the gene matches: 4. Here the CDR3 DNA reads TGTGCCAGCAGTTTCTACGGGACAGGGGACACTGAAGCTTTCTTT. Its translation: CASSFYGTGDTEAFF.

The chain has TRBV2 and TRBJ2-5; perhaps TRBD2 as D (6 bases). Per germline, CDR1 SNHLY and CDR2 FYNNEI. V dropped 5 bases and J dropped 2 bases, with 15 bases sitting between them. The CDR3 covers 15 residues. DNA for the CDR3: TGTGCCAGCAGTTCGGGGACTTCAGAACAAGAGACCCAGTACTTC. Translating gives CASSSGTSEQETQYF.

The chain joins TRBV27 to TRBJ2-1, with 9 bases aligning to TRBD2. The CDR3 sequence is 15 residues long. CDR1 is MNHEY, CDR2 SMNVEV, per germline (reference sequence). The ends lost 3 bases at V and 9 bases at J; junction bases unmatched: 9. CDR3 region: CASSLQGGGVSEQFF. CDR3 nucleotide sequence: TGTGCCAGCAGTTTGCAAGGCGGGGGGGTAAGTGAGCAGTTCTTC.